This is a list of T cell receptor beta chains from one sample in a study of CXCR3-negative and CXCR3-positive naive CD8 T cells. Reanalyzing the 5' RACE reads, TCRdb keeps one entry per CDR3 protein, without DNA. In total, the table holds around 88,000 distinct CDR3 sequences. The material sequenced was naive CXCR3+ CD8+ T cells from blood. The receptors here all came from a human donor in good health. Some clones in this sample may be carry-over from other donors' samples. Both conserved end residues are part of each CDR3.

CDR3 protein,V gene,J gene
CSVRGRGSSYEQYF,TRBV29-1,TRBJ2-7
CASSLAIGTSGGAGTDTQYF,TRBV7-8,TRBJ2-3
CARRRYNEQFF,TRBV6-5,TRBJ2-1
CAISQEWQDTQYF,TRBV10-3,TRBJ2-3
CSATPHSHEQFF,TRBV29-1,TRBJ2-1
CASSPPTETDTQYF,TRBV4-1,TRBJ2-3
CATSRTGLSGANVLTF,TRBV15,TRBJ2-6
CASSYSGGPYEQYF,TRBV6-2/TRBV6-3,TRBJ2-7
CASSRRSGSKNEQFF,TRBV13,TRBJ2-1
CASSLGQGKNIQYF,TRBV5-6,TRBJ2-4